Each of the 3 T cell receptor beta chains below was sequenced from the same sample in a study of blood T cell repertoires in COVID-19. Sequenced by immunoSEQ multiplex PCR; TCRdb stores in-frame clones only, minus some. The table lists approximately 440,000 clones, 88% of them singletons, with over 10% in the top ten. The sample taken for sequencing was peripheral blood. The receptors come from a woman in her fifties or sixties with COVID-19, enrolled during active disease.

This chain links TRBV5-1 with TRBJ2-2; D is uncertain. The germline gives CDR1 SGHRS, CDR2 YFSETQ. Deletions cut 2 bases from V and 6 bases from J, with 11 bases between. This CDR3 has 14 residues. CDR3 DNA: TGCGCCAGCAGCTTAAGAGAACCACCCGGGGAGCTGTTTTTT. Its protein is CASSLREPPGELFF.

The V call is TRBV11-2, the J call TRBJ2-4; TRBD2 matches 7 bases. Trimming removed 3 bases from V and 7 bases from J; junction bases left unmatched: 9. Germline-derived CDR1 and CDR2 are SGHAT and FQNNGV. The CDR3 loop spans 15 amino acids. The CDR3 coding sequence is TGTGCCAGCAGCTTCTTTTTGGGGGGAGGGAACATTCAGTACTTC. As protein: CASSFFLGGGNIQYF.

The rearrangement uses TRBV6-2 or TRBV6-3 and TRBJ1-6; D gene unclear. Trimming took off 5 bases at V and 9 bases at J, with 8 bases between the two ends. In germline, CDR1 is MNHEY, CDR2 SVGEGT. This CDR3 has 12 amino acids. The CDR3 loop reads CASSPPVSPLHF. The CDR3 coding sequence is TGTGCCAGCAGTCCCCCCGTTTCACCCCTCCACTTT.